This T cell receptor (beta chain) appears in the sequencing data of a study of naive and memory T cell subsets. V lost 4 bases, J lost 4 bases, and 21 bases lay in between. The CDR3 spans 17 residues. CDR1 is SGHRS and CDR2 is YFSETQ in the germline V gene. Whole-study results and caveats: Especially in CD8 cells, naive repertoires contained a few larger clonotypes, possibly CD45RA-re-expressing memory cells. In naive cells, over 95% of TCR sequences were seen only once. In CD4 and CD8 cells, diversity dropped from naive through EMRA. Between naive and memory subsets, TCR abundance power law exponents differed.

Comment on this clonotype: Its antigen is as yet unknown.

Separate alpha and beta amplification began at the second PCR step. An equimolar mix of two oligonucleotides served as the beta constant-region primer for TRBC1 and TRBC2. Nested alpha and beta constant-region primers with the SP2 primer drove four PCR rounds on ligated cDNA. One entry per CDR3 protein, called by TCRdb with MiXCR from the UMI-ligation and nested PCR reads. The data contain approximately 150,000 distinct CDR3 sequences, approximately 21% of them singletons. The sample comprised naive CD8+ T cells from blood. The chain employs TRBV5-1 and TRBJ2-1; D gene unclear. The TCR sequence derives from a human donor in good health. The CDR3 DNA is TGCGCCAGCAGCCCCTGGGAAGGGCCCCCCGAATACAATGAGCAGTTCTTC. Translated, it gives CASSPWEGPPEYNEQFF.